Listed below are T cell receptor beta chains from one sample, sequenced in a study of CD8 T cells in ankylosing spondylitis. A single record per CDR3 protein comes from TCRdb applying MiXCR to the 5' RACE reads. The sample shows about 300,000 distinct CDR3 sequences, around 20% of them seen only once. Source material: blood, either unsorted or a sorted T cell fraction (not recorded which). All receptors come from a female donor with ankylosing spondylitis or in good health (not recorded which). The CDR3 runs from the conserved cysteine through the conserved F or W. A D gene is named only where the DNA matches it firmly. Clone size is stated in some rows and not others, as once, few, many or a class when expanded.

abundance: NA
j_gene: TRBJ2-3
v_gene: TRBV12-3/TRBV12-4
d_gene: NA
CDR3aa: CASSLRGARDTQYF
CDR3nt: TGTGCCAGCAGTTTACGGGGGGCGCGGGATACGCAGTATTTT

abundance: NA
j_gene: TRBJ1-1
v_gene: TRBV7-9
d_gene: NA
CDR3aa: CASSLPTSENTEAFF
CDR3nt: TGTGCCAGCAGCTTACCAACCTCAGAGAACACTGAAGCTTTCTTT

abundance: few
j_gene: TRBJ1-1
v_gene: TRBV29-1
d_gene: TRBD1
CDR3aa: CSVSNGQGSMNTEAFF
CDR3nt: TGCAGCGTTTCTAACGGACAGGGGTCGATGAACACTGAAGCTTTCTTT

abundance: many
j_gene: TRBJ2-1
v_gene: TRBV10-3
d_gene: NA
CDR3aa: CAIRDRGQVAGGPSDEQFF
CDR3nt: TGTGCCATCAGGGACAGGGGGCAGGTAGCGGGAGGGCCATCTGATGAGCAGTTCTTC

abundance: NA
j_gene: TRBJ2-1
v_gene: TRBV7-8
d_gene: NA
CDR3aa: CASSFERGGRTHNEQFF
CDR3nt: TGTGCCAGCAGCTTCGAGAGGGGCGGACGGACACACAATGAGCAGTTCTTC

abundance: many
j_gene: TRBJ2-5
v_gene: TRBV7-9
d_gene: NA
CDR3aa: CASSLGEQETQYF
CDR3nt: TGTGCCAGCAGCTTAGGCGAACAAGAGACCCAGTACTTC

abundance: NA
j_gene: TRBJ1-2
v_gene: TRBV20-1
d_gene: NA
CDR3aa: CSARFVGNYGYTF
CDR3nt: TGCAGTGCTAGATTCGTGGGCAACTATGGCTACACCTTC

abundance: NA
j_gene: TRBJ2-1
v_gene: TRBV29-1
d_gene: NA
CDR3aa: CSVDTGWNNEQFF
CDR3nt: TGCAGCGTTGATACAGGTTGGAACAATGAGCAGTTCTTC

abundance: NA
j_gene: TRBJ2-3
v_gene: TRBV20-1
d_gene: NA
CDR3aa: CSARDAADTQYF
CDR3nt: TGCAGTGCTAGAGATGCGGCAGATACGCAGTATTTT

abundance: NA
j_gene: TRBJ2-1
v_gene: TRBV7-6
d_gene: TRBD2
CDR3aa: CASSLSGTIYNEQFF
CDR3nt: TGTGCCAGCAGCTTATCCGGGACTATCTACAATGAGCAGTTCTTC

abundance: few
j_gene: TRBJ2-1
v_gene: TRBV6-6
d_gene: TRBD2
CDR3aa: CASSYFQRGNEQFF
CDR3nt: TGTGCCAGCAGTTACTTCCAGCGGGGGAATGAGCAGTTCTTC

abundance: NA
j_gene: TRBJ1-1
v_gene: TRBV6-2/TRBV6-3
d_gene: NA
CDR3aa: CASSYGTMNTEAFF
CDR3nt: TGTGCCAGCAGTTACGGGACCATGAACACTGAAGCTTTCTTT

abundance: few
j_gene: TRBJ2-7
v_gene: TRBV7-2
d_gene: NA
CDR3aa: CASSLRYGRWTYEQYF
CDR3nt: TGTGCCAGCAGCTTACGGTACGGGAGATGGACCTACGAGCAGTACTTC

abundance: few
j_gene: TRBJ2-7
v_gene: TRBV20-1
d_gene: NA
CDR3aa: CSARDRRGYPYEQYF
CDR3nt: TGCAGTGCTAGAGATCGCAGGGGATACCCCTACGAGCAGTACTTC

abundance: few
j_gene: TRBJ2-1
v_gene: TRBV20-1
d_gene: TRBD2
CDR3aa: CSATPRGRGDWEQFF
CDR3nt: TGCAGTGCCACCCCGCGCGGGCGGGGGGACTGGGAGCAGTTCTTC